The rows below give T cell receptor beta chains drawn from one sample of a study of blood T cell repertoires in COVID-19. Using immunoSEQ multiplex PCR, the repertoire was profiled, and TCRdb retains in-frame clones only, with some absent. This table has 400,000 to 500,000 clones, about 88% appearing once. The specimen sequenced was PBMCs or T cells enriched from blood (not recorded which). Every receptor here comes from a woman aged 18-30 years who had been exposed to COVID-19. The CDR3 runs from the conserved cysteine through the conserved F or W. D genes are given only for firm matches. Expanded clones are given a class, and other clones once, few, many or no size at all.

j_gene: TRBJ1-4; abundance: .; d_gene: TRBD1; v_gene: TRBV7-2; CDR3nt: TGTGCCAGCAGCTCACAGACAGGGGTCGTAGAAAAACTGTTTTTT; CDR3aa: CASSSQTGVVEKLFF
j_gene: TRBJ1-5; abundance: few; d_gene: .; v_gene: TRBV3-1/TRBV3-2; CDR3nt: TGTGCCAGCGGGACACTCCAGGGACCCCAGCATTTT; CDR3aa: CASGTLQGPQHF
j_gene: TRBJ2-1; abundance: .; d_gene: TRBD2; v_gene: TRBV4-1; CDR3nt: TGCGCCAGCAGCCAGGGGGGGAGCTCCTACAATGAGCAGTTCTTC; CDR3aa: CASSQGGSSYNEQFF
j_gene: TRBJ2-7; abundance: few; d_gene: TRBD1; v_gene: TRBV5-6; CDR3nt: TGTGCCAGCAGCTGGGACAGGGCCTACGAGCAGTACTTC; CDR3aa: CASSWDRAYEQYF
j_gene: TRBJ1-5; abundance: .; d_gene: .; v_gene: TRBV28; CDR3nt: TGTACCAGCAGCCTAGGACACTTTCAGCCCCAGCATTTT; CDR3aa: CTSSLGHFQPQHF
j_gene: TRBJ2-2; abundance: .; d_gene: TRBD2; v_gene: TRBV6-5; CDR3nt: TGTGCCAGCATGCGACTAGCGGGGCGGAACGGGGAGCTGTTTTTT; CDR3aa: CASMRLAGRNGELFF
j_gene: TRBJ2-1; abundance: .; d_gene: TRBD1; v_gene: TRBV19; CDR3nt: TGTGCCAGTAGTATCTTCGGACAGGCCCGCTCCTACAATGAGCAGTTCTTC; CDR3aa: CASSIFGQARSYNEQFF
j_gene: TRBJ2-7; abundance: .; d_gene: TRBD2; v_gene: TRBV19; CDR3nt: TGTGCCAGTAGTATGACTACCTTGATAGCGGGAGGGCCCTACGAGCAGTACTTC; CDR3aa: CASSMTTLIAGGPYEQYF
j_gene: TRBJ1-6; abundance: .; d_gene: .; v_gene: TRBV27; CDR3nt: TGTGCCAGCAGTCTCGTGGTGTCTAGGAATTCACCCCTCCACTTT; CDR3aa: CASSLVVSRNSPLHF
j_gene: TRBJ1-5; abundance: .; d_gene: .; v_gene: TRBV28; CDR3nt: TGTGCCAGCAGTTTATGGTCTCAGGAGGGCTATAGCAATCAGCCCCAGCATTTT; CDR3aa: CASSLWSQEGYSNQPQHF
j_gene: TRBJ2-1; abundance: .; d_gene: TRBD2; v_gene: TRBV5-4; CDR3nt: TGTGCCAGCAGCTTACGGACTAGCGGGGGTCATGAGCAGTTCTTC; CDR3aa: CASSLRTSGGHEQFF
j_gene: TRBJ2-5; abundance: once; d_gene: .; v_gene: TRBV19; CDR3nt: TGTGCCAGTAGTATCCGAGCGGAGACCCAGTACTTC; CDR3aa: CASSIRAETQYF
j_gene: TRBJ2-2; abundance: .; d_gene: .; v_gene: TRBV19; CDR3nt: TGTGCCAGTAGCACGAGGGTCGGGTCCGGGGAGCTGTTTTTT; CDR3aa: CASSTRVGSGELFF
j_gene: TRBJ2-2; abundance: .; d_gene: TRBD2; v_gene: TRBV7-2; CDR3nt: TGTGCCAGCAGCTTGGGACTAGCGGGGGGGCAGAGCGGGGAGCTGTTTTTT; CDR3aa: CASSLGLAGGQSGELFF
j_gene: TRBJ2-5; abundance: .; d_gene: .; v_gene: TRBV12-3/TRBV12-4; CDR3nt: TGTGCCAGCACCCTTACAGGTCAAGAGACCCAGTACTTC; CDR3aa: CASTLTGQETQYF
j_gene: TRBJ1-2; abundance: .; d_gene: .; v_gene: TRBV3-1/TRBV3-2; CDR3nt: TGTGCCAGCAGCCAAGTCGGGAAGTTGGGCTACACCTTC; CDR3aa: CASSQVGKLGYTF
j_gene: TRBJ1-5; abundance: .; d_gene: .; v_gene: TRBV2; CDR3nt: TGTGCCAGCACATTGGGGGCCCACAGCAATCAGCCCCAGCATTTT; CDR3aa: CASTLGAHSNQPQHF
j_gene: TRBJ2-2; abundance: .; d_gene: .; v_gene: TRBV6-5; CDR3nt: TGTGCCAGCAGTTTTGGGAGATTGGGCACCGGGGAGCTGTTTTTT; CDR3aa: CASSFGRLGTGELFF
j_gene: TRBJ2-7; abundance: .; d_gene: .; v_gene: TRBV4-3; CDR3nt: TGCGCCAGCAGCCAGGCCAGGGGATTCTACGAGCAGTACTTC; CDR3aa: CASSQARGFYEQYF
j_gene: TRBJ2-7; abundance: .; d_gene: .; v_gene: TRBV3-1/TRBV3-2; CDR3nt: TGTGCCAGCAGCCAAACAGAGAGCTCCTACGAGCAGTACTTC; CDR3aa: CASSQTESSYEQYF
j_gene: TRBJ2-7; abundance: .; d_gene: TRBD1; v_gene: TRBV9; CDR3nt: TGTGCCAGCAGCGTACACACAGGGGGAACCTACGAGCAGTACTTC; CDR3aa: CASSVHTGGTYEQYF
j_gene: TRBJ1-2; abundance: .; d_gene: TRBD1; v_gene: TRBV25-1; CDR3nt: TGTGCCAGCAGTGAATGGGACAGGGGGCCAATTGATGGCTACACCTTC; CDR3aa: CASSEWDRGPIDGYTF
j_gene: TRBJ1-6; abundance: .; d_gene: TRBD1; v_gene: TRBV27; CDR3nt: TGTGCCAGCAGTTTATCGCTCCGGGACAGGGCAGATTGGGAATCACCCCTCCACTTT; CDR3aa: CASSLSLRDRADWESPLHF
j_gene: TRBJ1-4; abundance: .; d_gene: .; v_gene: TRBV5-6; CDR3nt: TGTGCCAGCAGCTTGGAAGGTGCAGGGACTAATGAAAAACTGTTTTTT; CDR3aa: CASSLEGAGTNEKLFF
j_gene: TRBJ1-5; abundance: .; d_gene: .; v_gene: TRBV5-6; CDR3nt: TGTGCCAGCAGTAAGACTACAGGGTTTTGGGGCAATCAGCCCCAGCATTTT; CDR3aa: CASSKTTGFWGNQPQHF
j_gene: TRBJ2-1; abundance: .; d_gene: .; v_gene: TRBV27; CDR3nt: TGTGCCAGCAAGAGTAGCTCCTACAATGAGCAGTTCTTC; CDR3aa: CASKSSSYNEQFF
j_gene: TRBJ2-3; abundance: .; d_gene: .; v_gene: TRBV11-2; CDR3nt: TGTGCCAGCAGCTTAAAGTCCCCGCGTGAAGTCTTCGCAGATACGCAGTATTTT; CDR3aa: CASSLKSPREVFADTQYF
j_gene: TRBJ2-4; abundance: .; d_gene: TRBD1; v_gene: TRBV7-2; CDR3nt: TGTGCCAGCAGCTCGACGGGACAGAACAACATTCAGTACTTC; CDR3aa: CASSSTGQNNIQYF
j_gene: TRBJ2-7; abundance: .; d_gene: .; v_gene: TRBV4-1; CDR3nt: TGCGCCAGCAGCCAAGTCGACCCAGGCTACGAGCAGTACTTC; CDR3aa: CASSQVDPGYEQYF